A selection of T cell receptor beta chains follows, all from one sample in a study of early T cells in non-severe SARS-CoV-2 infection. TCRdb processed the 5' RACE reads anew with MiXCR; each CDR3 protein has one entry. The table records about 79,000 distinct CDR3 sequences, 13% of them present only once. Material: whole blood. These TCRs come from an adult who was a healthcare worker with PCR-confirmed SARS-CoV-2 infection or an uninfected control (not recorded which). CDR3s include the opening cysteine and the closing phenylalanine or tryptophan. Each record gives: V gene, D gene, J gene, clone size, CDR3 DNA, CDR3 protein. A D gene is named only where the DNA matches it firmly. Not every row has a clone size; where given, it reads once, few, many or a size class.

TRBV5-1	TRBD2	TRBJ2-3	NA	TGCGCCAGCAGCCGGGGTGGGACTAGCGGAGGCTACACAGATACGCAGTATTTT	CASSRGGTSGGYTDTQYF
TRBV7-2	NA	TRBJ2-1	many	TGTGCCAGCAGCTCACAACCTTACAATGAGCAGTTCTTC	CASSSQPYNEQFF
TRBV20-1	NA	TRBJ1-5	few	TGCAGTGCTAGAGATCTCCACGTTCGGCCCCAGCATTTT	CSARDLHVRPQHF
TRBV30	NA	TRBJ2-3	few	TGTGCCTGGAGCCTCTGGTCGTCAGATACGCAGTATTTT	CAWSLWSSDTQYF
TRBV5-1	TRBD1	TRBJ1-5	NA	TGCGCCAGCAGCTTGGGCGGACAGGGACATCAGCCCCAGCATTTT	CASSLGGQGHQPQHF
TRBV27	TRBD2	TRBJ2-2	few	TGTGCCAGCGCCACTAGGGCTAGCGGGGGTTCCGGGGAGCTGTTTTTT	CASATRASGGSGELFF
TRBV20-1	NA	TRBJ2-1	NA	TGCAGTGCTAGAGATGGTAGCGTAGCCGGCAATGAGCAGTTCTTC	CSARDGSVAGNEQFF
TRBV28	NA	TRBJ2-1	NA	TGTGCCAGCAGTTTATCCCCTGCAGGGGACAATGAGCAGTTCTTC	CASSLSPAGDNEQFF
TRBV20-1	TRBD2	TRBJ2-7	NA	TGCAGTGCTAGAGGGACTAGCGTCCACGAGCAGTACTTC	CSARGTSVHEQYF
TRBV5-4	NA	TRBJ1-1	NA	TGTGCCAGCACCGACAGGAACACTGAAGCTTTCTTT	CASTDRNTEAFF
TRBV20-1	TRBD2	TRBJ2-1	few	TGCAGTGCTAAGAACAAGGGACTAGCGGGGCCCCTCTCCTACAATGAGCAGTTCTTC	CSAKNKGLAGPLSYNEQFF